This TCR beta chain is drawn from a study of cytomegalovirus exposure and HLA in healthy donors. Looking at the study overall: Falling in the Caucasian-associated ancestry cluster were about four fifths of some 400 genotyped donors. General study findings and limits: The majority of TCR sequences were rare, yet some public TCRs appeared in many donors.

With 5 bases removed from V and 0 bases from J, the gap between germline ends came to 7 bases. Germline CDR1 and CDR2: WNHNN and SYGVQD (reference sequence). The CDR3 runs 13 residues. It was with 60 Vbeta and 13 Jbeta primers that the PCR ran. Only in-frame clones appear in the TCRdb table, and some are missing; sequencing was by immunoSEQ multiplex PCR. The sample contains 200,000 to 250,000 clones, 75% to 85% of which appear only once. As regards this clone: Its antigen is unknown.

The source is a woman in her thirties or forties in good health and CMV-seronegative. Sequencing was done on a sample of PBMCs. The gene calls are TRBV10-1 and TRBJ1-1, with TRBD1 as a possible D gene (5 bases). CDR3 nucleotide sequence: TGCGCCAGCAGTAAGGGGCTGAACACTGAAGCTTTCTTT. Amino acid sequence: CASSKGLNTEAFF.